This T cell receptor (beta chain) was identified in a study of PD-L1 blockade in urothelial cancer. Study summary: Each participant's history included 0 to 3 prior chemotherapy regimens. Blood gave a median around 150,000 T cells.

Time point given: pretreatment peripheral blood. Measured with immunoSEQ multiplex PCR; TCRdb has only the in-frame clones, and not every one. The repertoire holds roughly 90,000 clones, around 90% seen once, with 0.97% in the top ten. V was pared by 5 bases and J by 3 bases, with 6 bases of the junction left unmatched. This CDR3 is 15 amino acids long. Germline CDR1 and CDR2: LNHDA and SQIVND (reference sequence). The sample in question was PBMCs, obtained around atezolizumab (anti-PD-L1) treatment. The chain is built from TRBV19 and TRBJ2-1, with 8 bases identical to TRBD2. This sequence was found in a woman older than 75 with urothelial cancer. Here the CDR3 reads CASSLAGGFYNEQFF. CDR3 DNA sequence: TGTGCCAGTAGTCTAGCGGGTGGATTCTACAATGAGCAGTTCTTC. The full variable domain, in which reference TRBV19 and TRBJ2-1 provide the parts outside the CDR3, is DGGITQSPKYLFRKEGQNVTLSCEQNLNHDAMYWYRQDPGQGLRLIYYSQIVNDFQKGDIAEGYSVSREKKESFPLTVTSAQKNPTAFYLCASSLAGGFYNEQFFGPGTRLTVL.